This T cell receptor beta chain was observed in a study of immune heterogeneity within non-small cell lung tumors (dated by TCRdb to 2016 to 2019). About the investigation overall: By histology, the tumors were a few squamous cell carcinomas, over eight non-squamous carcinomas and 1 tumor not otherwise specified. TCR repertoires were analyzed from around 57 tumor loci of about 14 patients, whereas transcriptome data were available for only about 46 loci from approximately twelve patients. Binding of neoantigens to the HLA alleles of each patient was predicted with netMHCpan-3.0 for mutant peptides of 8 to 11 amino acids. Whole-exome sequencing, RNA-seq and TCR beta repertoire sequencing were combined for multiple spatially distinct regions from each NSCLC tumor so that intratumoral immune heterogeneity could be examined.

For the TCR template, genomic DNA was extracted from bulk tumor tissue, and 500 to 600 ng of gDNA was amplified for each sample. During surgery, multiple biopsies were taken from each primary tumor, with sampling sites spaced as far apart as possible within the tumor mass. The study cohort was described as untreated, and the patients were newly diagnosed NSCLC cases having curative surgery. The samples came from under 17 patients with newly diagnosed non-small cell lung cancer who were having surgery intended to be curative. Two independent pathologists examined the resected tumor masses. Only high-quality DNA and RNA samples were carried forward to sequencing. As encoded in the germline V gene, CDR1 is SGHAT while CDR2 is FQNNGV. Clipping removes 5 bases from V and 1 base from J, with 7 as the unmatched junction base count. The CDR3 holds 17 amino acids from the cysteine to the phenylalanine. The entry retains the CDR3 DNA only, 51 bases that are in frame from base 1.

A multiplex PCR system amplified the TCR beta CDR3 region, with a first 10-cycle round using 32 V-gene forward and 13 J-gene reverse primers. A QIAGEN Multiplex PCR Kit was used for first-round PCR, and the primer sequences were filed in Chinese patent CN105087789A. Illumina universal primers were added in a second PCR round performed with the Phusion High-Fidelity PCR Kit. TCR libraries were paired-end sequenced at 151 bp read length on the Illumina HiSeq X Ten platform. The authors' pipeline ran thus. Cutadapt was used to discard reads without multiplex PCR primers, PEAR merged the read pairs, and MiXCR with default settings called the CDR3 regions. Repertoire diversity was assessed by Shannon entropy, and clonality was calculated as one minus the Shannon entropy divided by the ln of the count of productive unique sequences. Clonotypes present at frequencies of at least 0.5% were defined as dominant or high-frequency T-cell clones. In TCRdb, the public reads were trimmed at Q25 with fastp and aligned with MiXCR, with productive beta chains retained. Every CDR3 protein is listed once, alongside the most common genes and DNA of its rows. TCRdb, rather than the study authors, made the V and J calls. Recorded for this sample are 9,500 to 10,000 distinct CDR3 sequences; 30% to 35% of them occurred a single time. The ten most abundant clones make up about 11% of the sample.

Summary of the overall study and its limitations: Identical dominant CDR3B clonotypes recurred across loci within a patient, yet different tumor locations also harbored unique high-frequency clones. High-frequency TCR beta clonotypes were largely distinct between individual patients. A moderate positive correlation (R 0.3 to 0.35), which was statistically significant, linked local T-cell repertoire clonality to local tumor mutational burden.

In this sample, this clonotype turned up many times. Its antigen remains undetermined. Base qualities are not provided; no much larger clone lies one nucleotide away. This receptor was identified in a man aged 55 to 70 with non-small cell lung cancer. The sequence joins TRBV11-2 to TRBJ2-2, and TRBD1 matches 10 of the central bases. The source material was lung tumor tissue. The CDR3 amino acid sequence is: CASSPPGQGGNTGELFF. The DNA is as follows: TGTGCCAGCAGCCCACCAGGACAGGGGGGGAACACCGGGGAGCTGTTTTTT.